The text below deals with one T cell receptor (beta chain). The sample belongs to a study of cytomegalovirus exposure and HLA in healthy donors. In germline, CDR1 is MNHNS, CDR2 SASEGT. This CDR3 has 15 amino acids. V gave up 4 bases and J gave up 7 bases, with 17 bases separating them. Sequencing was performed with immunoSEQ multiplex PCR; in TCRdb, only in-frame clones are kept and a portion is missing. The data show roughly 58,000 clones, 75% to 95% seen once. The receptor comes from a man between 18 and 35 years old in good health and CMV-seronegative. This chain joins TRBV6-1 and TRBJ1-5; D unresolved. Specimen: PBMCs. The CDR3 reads CASSVYDTSNQPQHF. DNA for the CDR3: TGTGCCAGCAGTGTCTATGACACATCAAACCAGCCCCAGCATTTT.